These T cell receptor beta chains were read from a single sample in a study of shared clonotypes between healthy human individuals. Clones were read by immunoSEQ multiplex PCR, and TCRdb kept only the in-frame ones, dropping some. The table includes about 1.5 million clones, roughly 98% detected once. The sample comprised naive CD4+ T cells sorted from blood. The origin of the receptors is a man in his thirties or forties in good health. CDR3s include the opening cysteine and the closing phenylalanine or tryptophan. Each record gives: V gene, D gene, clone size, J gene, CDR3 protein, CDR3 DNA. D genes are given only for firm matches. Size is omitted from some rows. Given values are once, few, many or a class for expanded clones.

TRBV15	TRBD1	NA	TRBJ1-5	CATSSGTERNQPQHF	TGTGCCACCAGCAGCGGGACAGAACGAAATCAGCCCCAGCATTTT
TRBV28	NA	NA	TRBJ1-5	CASSPSVGPQHF	TGTGCCAGCAGTCCCTCCGTTGGGCCCCAGCATTTT
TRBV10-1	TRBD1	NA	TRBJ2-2	CASSDRATNTGELFF	TGCGCCAGCAGCGACAGGGCAACGAACACCGGGGAGCTGTTTTTT
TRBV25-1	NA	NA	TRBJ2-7	CASSEFREEQYF	TGTGCCAGCAGTGAATTCAGAGAAGAGCAGTACTTC
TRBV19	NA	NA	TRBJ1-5	CASSRGDHQPQHF	TGTGCCAGTAGTAGAGGGGACCATCAGCCCCAGCATTTT
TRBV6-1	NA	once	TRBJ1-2	CASKHFMVLGGYTF	TGTGCCAGCAAGCACTTCATGGTCCTGGGGGGCTACACCTTC
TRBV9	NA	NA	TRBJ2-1	CASSVELYNEQFF	TGTGCCAGCAGCGTAGAGCTCTACAATGAGCAGTTCTTC
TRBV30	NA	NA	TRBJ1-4	CAWSFWTENEKLFF	TGTGCCTGGAGTTTCTGGACGGAAAATGAAAAACTGTTTTTT
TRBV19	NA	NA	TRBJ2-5	CASSQRGWETQYF	TGTGCCAGTAGCCAGAGGGGGTGGGAGACCCAGTACTTC
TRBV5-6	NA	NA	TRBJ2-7	CASSLAGAANQYF	TGTGCCAGCAGCTTGGCCGGGGCAGCGAACCAGTACTTC
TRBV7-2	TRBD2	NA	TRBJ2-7	CASSWGLAGGPTGYEQYF	TGTGCCAGCAGCTGGGGACTAGCGGGAGGACCTACTGGCTACGAGCAGTACTTC
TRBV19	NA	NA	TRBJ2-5	CASSRRQEGVAQYF	TGTGCCAGTAGTCGCAGACAAGAAGGCGTAGCCCAGTACTTC
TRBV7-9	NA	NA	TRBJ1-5	CASSLGGGNQPQHF	TGTGCCAGCAGCTTAGGGGGGGGCAATCAGCCCCAGCATTTT
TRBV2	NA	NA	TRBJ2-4	CASSENGRLVAKNIQYF	TGTGCCAGCAGTGAAAACGGCAGATTAGTAGCCAAAAACATTCAGTACTTC
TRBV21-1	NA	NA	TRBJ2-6	CASSRPGHHSGANVLTF	TGTGCCAGCAGCCGACCGGGACACCACTCTGGGGCCAACGTCCTGACTTTC
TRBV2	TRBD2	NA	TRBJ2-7	CASSEGGGAYEQYF	TGTGCCAGCAGTGAAGGCGGGGGAGCCTACGAGCAGTACTTC